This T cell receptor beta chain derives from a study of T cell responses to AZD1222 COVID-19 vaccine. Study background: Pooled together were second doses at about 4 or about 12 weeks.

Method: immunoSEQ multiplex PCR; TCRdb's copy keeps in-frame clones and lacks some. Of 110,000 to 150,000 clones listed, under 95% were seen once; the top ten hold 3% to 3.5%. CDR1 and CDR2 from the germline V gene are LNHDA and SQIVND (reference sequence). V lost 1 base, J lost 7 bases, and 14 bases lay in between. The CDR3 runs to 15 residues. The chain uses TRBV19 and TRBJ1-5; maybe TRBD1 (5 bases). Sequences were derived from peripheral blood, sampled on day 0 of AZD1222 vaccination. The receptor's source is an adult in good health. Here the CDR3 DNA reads TGTGCCAGTAGTATAGGTAGGGGAGGAGGGCAGCCCCAGCATTTT. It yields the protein CASSIGRGGGQPQHF.